Presented here are 20 T cell receptor beta chains from one specimen sequenced in a study of radiation and T cells in renal cell carcinoma. Clones were sequenced by immunoSEQ multiplex PCR, and TCRdb holds only the in-frame ones, with some missing. In the table there are about 150,000 clones, roughly 87% of which are singletons. Time point noted: blood 2 weeks post-SBRT. Treatment indicated: 15 Gy SBRT to primary tumor, nephrectomy 4 weeks later. The specimen was blood, collected from a patient whose treatment included radiotherapy and nephrectomy. Every receptor here comes from a woman aged 45 to 65 with renal cell carcinoma.

J is TRBJ1-1 and V is TRBV18; 8 bases agree with TRBD1. The trim removed 4 bases at V and 0 bases at J, leaving 4 bases unmatched. This CDR3 has 15 amino acids. The germline CDR1 and CDR2 sequences are KGHSH and LQKENI. Here the CDR3 DNA reads TGTGCCAGCTCACAAGCGGACAGGGTGAACACTGAAGCTTTCTTT. It codes for CASSQADRVNTEAFF. The full variable domain, in which reference TRBV18 and TRBJ1-1 provide the parts outside the CDR3, is NAGVMQNPRHLVRRRGQEARLRCSPMKGHSHVYWYRQLPEEGLKFMVYLQKENIIDESGMPKERFSAEFPKEGPSILRIQQVVRGDSAAYFCASSQADRVNTEAFFGQGTRLTVV.

The gene calls are TRBV15 and TRBJ1-1; TRBD1 might be the D (5 bases). Germline CDR1 and CDR2: LNHNV and YYDKDF (reference sequence). The ends were cut back, 0 bases at V and 3 bases at J, with 11 bases in the middle. This CDR3 contains 15 residues. CDR3 sequence (DNA): TGTGCCACCAGCAGAGACCCAGGGTGGGACACTGAAGCTTTCTTT. Translating gives CATSRDPGWDTEAFF.

The chain uses TRBV7-2 and TRBJ2-3; 8 bases line up with TRBD2. Germline CDR1 and CDR2: SGHTA and FQGNSA. The CDR3 runs to 15 residues. V lost 4 bases, J lost 4 bases, and 7 bases stayed unmatched. The CDR3, as DNA: TGTGCCAGCAGCTCTACGGGGGGGCAGGCAGATACGCAGTATTTT. Amino acids: CASSSTGGQADTQYF.

Comment on this clone: The identical CDR3 is also encoded by other nucleotide sequences in the sample. The chain combines TRBV30 with TRBJ2-7; D call uncertain. V shed 0 bases and J shed 0 bases, with 3 bases lying between them. Per the germline V gene, CDR1 is GTSNPN and CDR2 is SVGIG (reference sequence). The CDR3 has 12 residues. CDR3 loop: CAWSVGSYEQYF. CDR3 coding DNA: TGTGCCTGGAGTGTAGGCTCCTACGAGCAGTACTTC.

The rearrangement uses TRBV2 and TRBJ1-2; D is unclear. This CDR3 is built from 15 residues. Germline assignment: CDR1 SNHLY and CDR2 FYNNEI. Trimming removed 2 bases from V and 8 bases from J, with 18 bases in between. The chain's CDR3 is CASSESDGLPRGYTF. DNA for the CDR3: TGTGCCAGCAGTGAATCGGACGGCCTACCGCGCGGCTACACCTTC.

The chain carries TRBV7-8 and TRBJ2-1; tentatively, D is TRBD1 or TRBD2 (6 bases each). V lost 5 bases, J lost 2 bases, and 13 bases lay in between. The CDR3 consists of 15 residues. The V gene's germline CDR1 is SGHVS and CDR2 FQNEAQ. CDR3 bases: TGTGCCAGCAGCCCCCCGGAGGGGGCCTACAATGAGCAGTTCTTC. Its translation: CASSPPEGAYNEQFF.

The chain links TRBV19 to TRBJ1-1; tentatively, D is TRBD1 (6 bases). V was clipped by 3 bases and J by 3 bases, with 14 bases between them. Germline V lookup: CDR1 LNHDA, CDR2 SQIVND (reference sequence). The CDR3 totals 15 residues. CDR3 in amino acids: CASSIGGGGDTEAFF. CDR3 bases: TGTGCCAGTAGTATTGGGGGCGGGGGTGACACTGAAGCTTTCTTT.

The chain carries TRBV14 and TRBJ1-4, with D possibly being TRBD1 (5 bases). Germline-derived CDR1 and CDR2 are SGHDN and FVKESK. Trimming left V 4 bases short and J 3 bases short, with 18 bases between. The CDR3 has 17 amino acids. CDR3 amino acids: CASSPSGHHRSNEKLFF. For the CDR3, the DNA is TGTGCCAGCAGCCCATCAGGGCACCACCGATCTAATGAAAAACTGTTTTTT.

The chain recombines TRBV19 with TRBJ1-5, with D unclear. The V gene's germline CDR1 is LNHDA and CDR2 SQIVND (reference sequence). Trimming took off 8 bases at V and 3 bases at J, with 14 bases between the two ends. CDR3 size: 14 residues. This CDR3 reads CASRLAVSNQPQHF. CDR3 in DNA: TGTGCCAGTCGACTAGCAGTTTCCAATCAGCCCCAGCATTTT.

The chain carries TRBV5-6 and TRBJ1-1; perhaps TRBD1 as D (5 bases). The V and J ends lost 5 bases and 11 bases respectively, with 19 bases between them. From germline, CDR1 is SGHDT and CDR2 YYEEEE. This CDR3 spans 13 amino acids. The chain's CDR3 is CASSKRVGTEAFF. The CDR3 region has the DNA TGTGCCAGCAGTAAAAGGGTCGGGACGGAGGCTTTCTTT.

J is TRBJ2-5 and V is TRBV19; D might be TRBD2 (6 bases). This CDR3 comprises 14 residues. V shed 6 bases and J shed 1 base, with 12 bases lying between them. CDR1 is LNHDA, CDR2 SQIVND, per germline (reference sequence). This CDR3 is CASSPGLRQETQYF. The CDR3 DNA reads as TGTGCCAGTAGCCCGGGACTCCGCCAAGAGACCCAGTACTTC.

The chain uses TRBV7-8 and TRBJ2-7; possibly TRBD1 for D (6 bases). The germline V gene has CDR1 SGHVS and CDR2 FQNEAQ. CDR3 length equals 15 residues. V lost 4 bases and J 5 bases, leaving 18 bases between the germline ends. The DNA of the CDR3 is TGTGCCAGCAGCTCTGGCAGGGGAGTTCGAGACGAGCAGTACTTC. Translation gives CASSSGRGVRDEQYF.

This sequence joins TRBV5-8 and TRBJ2-7; D remains unclear. V lost 4 bases, J lost 1 base, and 3 bases lay in between. CDR1 is SGHTS, CDR2 YDEGEE, per germline. This CDR3 contains 11 residues. The CDR3 DNA sequence: TGTGCCAGCAGCCCGTCCTACGAGCAGTACTTC. Translation gives CASSPSYEQYF.

The rearrangement joins TRBV2 to TRBJ2-3; TRBD2 matches 13 bases. V lost 7 bases to trimming and J lost 6 bases; unmatched junction nucleotides: 4. CDR3 length: 14 residues. From germline, CDR1 is SNHLY and CDR2 FYNNEI. The CDR3 DNA is TGTGCCAGCATACGGACTAGCGGGAGTGATACGCAGTATTTT. This translates into CASIRTSGSDTQYF.

The chain has TRBV6-6 and TRBJ1-1; D is perhaps TRBD1 (5 bases). The V and J ends lost 6 bases and 6 bases respectively, with 14 bases between them. In germline, CDR1 is MNHNY, CDR2 SVGAGI (reference sequence). The CDR3 is made up of 13 amino acids. The CDR3 nucleotides read TGTGCCAGCAGCTACCAGGGTGATTCTGAAGCTTTCTTT. This encodes CASSYQGDSEAFF.

The CDR3 sequence: CASSQLRGTEAFF. CDR3 DNA sequence: TGTGCCAGCAGCCAATTAAGGGGCACTGAAGCTTTCTTT. The V call is TRBV4-2, the J call TRBJ1-1, with a weak D call TRBD1 (5 bases). The CDR3 length is 13 residues. The germline V and J ends were trimmed by 2 bases and 4 bases, with 8 bases remaining between them. CDR1 is LGHNA and CDR2 is YNFKEQ in the germline V gene.

V is TRBV7-6 and J is TRBJ2-7; 8 positions agree with TRBD1. V shed 3 bases, J shed 4 bases, and the junction held 5 bases outside the gene matches. CDR3 size: 14 residues. The germline V gene has CDR1 SGHVS and CDR2 FNYEAQ. The CDR3 coding sequence is TGTGCCAGCAGCTTCGGACAGGGCTCTTACGAGCAGTACTTC. Residues: CASSFGQGSYEQYF.

This clone was observed a few times. The V call is TRBV7-2, the J call TRBJ1-2, with D perhaps matching TRBD1 (5 bases). V gave up 6 bases and J gave up 7 bases, with 18 bases separating them. Germline V lookup: CDR1 SGHTA, CDR2 FQGNSA. The CDR3 consists of 14 residues. The CDR3 reads CASRPPGEVGGYTF. The CDR3 DNA is TGTGCCAGCAGGCCGCCGGGGGAAGTAGGTGGCTACACCTTC. The full variable domain, in which reference TRBV7-2 and TRBJ1-2 provide the parts outside the CDR3, is GAGVSQSPSNKVTEKGKDVELRCDPISGHTALYWYRQSLGQGLEFLIYFQGNSAPDKSGLPSDRFSAERTGGSVSTLTIQRTQQEDSAVYLCASRPPGEVGGYTFGSGTRLTVV.

The chain joins TRBV21-1 to TRBJ2-5; the table's D call of TRBD2 was not tested on the DNA. TRBV21-1 is shown as a pseudogene. The CDR3 runs 14 residues. CDR3: CASSKVSRQETQYF. In DNA, the CDR3 is TGTGCCAGCAGCAAAGTAAGCCGACAAGAGACCCAGTACTTC.

This clone came up once. This chain uses TRBV2 with TRBJ2-1; 8 nucleotides align to TRBD2. V shed 3 bases and J 9 bases; nucleotides not matched to a gene: 10. This CDR3 has 15 amino acids. Per germline, CDR1 SNHLY and CDR2 FYNNEI. CDR3 nucleotide sequence: TGTGCCAGCAGTGAGAGATCGGGGGGGTTTGGTGAGCAGTTCTTC. Translated, it gives CASSERSGGFGEQFF.